The next 26 T cell receptor beta chains were all read from a single sample in a study of CD8+CD57+ T cells in acquired aplastic anemia. By flow cytometry, patients selected for sequencing had shown an expansion of CD8+CD57+ cells. Genomic DNA, the template, was used for profiling of the TCR beta VDJ and CDR3. TCRdb passed the reads through MiXCR, listing each CDR3 protein once. The sample has under 200,000 distinct CDR3 sequences; roughly 50% are singletons. The sample comprised sorted CD4+, CD8+, or CD8+CD57+ T cells (not recorded which) from PBMCs. These receptors were collected from a human donor with aplastic anemia.

This clonotype has at least ten counts. For the CDR3, the DNA is TGTGCCAGCAGTGAAGCAGGCGGGGGCCGTGGCTACACCTTC. It codes for CASSEAGGGRGYTF. The chain couples TRBV6-1 to TRBJ1-2; possible D gene TRBD1, 6 bases. Germline-derived CDR1 and CDR2 are MNHNS and SASEGT. This CDR3 comprises 14 residues. The ends were cut back, 0 bases at V and 7 bases at J, with 12 bases in the middle.

As to this clonotype: A much more abundant neighbour one base away suggests this may be a read error. In this CDR3 the conserved last residue, phenylalanine or tryptophan, is missing, so a read error is likely. The chain carries TRBV7-8 and TRBJ1-2; D uncertain. V was pared by 3 bases and J by 3 bases, with 8 bases between. From germline, CDR1 is SGHVS and CDR2 FQNEAQ. The CDR3 length is 13 residues. The DNA of the CDR3 is TGTGCCAGCAGCTTGGTCGCAGACTATGGCTACACCCTC. Translation gives CASSLVADYGYTL.

The V gene is TRBV4-2, the J gene TRBJ2-3, with 10 nucleotides matching TRBD2. Trimming took 4 bases from V and 6 from J; bases not matched to a gene: 4. Looked up from germline, CDR1 is LGHNA and CDR2 is YNFKEQ. The CDR3 totals 14 residues. This CDR3 reads CASSPRTSGDTQYF. The CDR3 coding sequence is TGTGCCAGCAGCCCGAGGACTAGCGGTGATACGCAGTATTTT.

This clonotype has a count of ten or more. The rearrangement joins TRBV19 to TRBJ2-1; D remains unclear. V was shortened by 5 bases and J by 5 bases, with 13 bases between the two germline ends. This CDR3 comprises 14 residues. Germline CDR1 and CDR2: LNHDA and SQIVND (reference sequence). CDR3 sequence: CASSAFGPHNEQFF. The CDR3 nucleotides are TGTGCCAGTAGTGCTTTCGGGCCCCACAATGAGCAGTTCTTC.

This clonotype is a singleton in its sample. CDR3 region: CASSLGTTSNYGYTF. The DNA of the CDR3 is TGTGCCAGTAGTCTCGGGACCACCTCTAACTATGGCTACACCTTC. V usage is TRBV19 and J usage is TRBJ1-2, with D possibly being TRBD1 (5 bases). The CDR3 is 15 residues long. Germline V gives CDR1 LNHDA, CDR2 SQIVND (reference sequence). Trimming took off 5 bases at V and 0 bases at J, with 13 bases between the two ends.

This rearrangement joins TRBV15 to TRBJ1-5; 9 bases line up with TRBD1. V lost 1 base, J lost 4 bases, and 2 bases stayed unmatched. Germline-derived CDR1 and CDR2 are LNHNV and YYDKDF (reference sequence). The CDR3 has 15 residues. The CDR3 spells CATSRVTGGNQPQHF. CDR3 nucleotide sequence: TGTGCCACCAGCAGAGTGACAGGGGGGAATCAGCCCCAGCATTTT. Looking up the rest from reference TRBV15 and TRBJ1-5 gives the full variable domain: DAMVIQNPRYQVTQFGKPVTLSCSQTLNHNVMYWYQQKSSQAPKLLFHYYDKDFNNEADTPDNFQSRRPNTSFCFLDIRSPGLGDTAMYLCATSRVTGGNQPQHFGDGTRLSIL.

This clonotype was picked up many times. The chain uses TRBV7-9 and TRBJ1-1, with no clear D. Between the trimmed V and J ends, which lost 1 base and 1 base, there was a span of 4 bases. The CDR3 sequence is 13 residues long. The germline CDR1 and CDR2 sequences are SEHNR and FQNEAQ (reference sequence). The CDR3 DNA sequence: TGTGCCAGCAGCTTAGGGGAGAACACTGAAGCTTTCTTT. Protein product: CASSLGENTEAFF.

Points on this clonotype: At one end, the junction sequence differs from germline, possibly due to a read error. This chain connects TRBV2 to TRBJ2-3; D possibly matches TRBD1 or TRBD2 (5 bases each). The germline V gene encodes CDR1 SNHLY and CDR2 FYNNEI. The CDR3 totals 15 residues. The CDR3 here is CASREAGTPLDTQYF. The DNA of the CDR3 is TGTGCCAGCAGAGAAGCCGGGACCCCGTTAGATACGCAGTATTTT.

The chain is built from TRBV20-1 and TRBJ1-2; 8 bases map to TRBD1. J was trimmed by 1 base and V by 1 base; bases with no gene match: 11. Germline CDR1 reads DFQATT; CDR2 reads SNEGSKA (reference sequence). This CDR3 spans 17 amino acids. CDR3 region: CSARVADRGMNNYGYTF. The CDR3, as DNA: TGCAGTGCTAGAGTCGCCGACAGGGGAATGAATAACTATGGCTACACCTTC.

V is TRBV10-2 and J is TRBJ1-2, with 12 bases matching TRBD1. Germline CDR1 reads WSHSY; CDR2 reads SAAADI. J gave up 6 bases and V 8 bases, and 4 bases lay outside the gene matches. The CDR3 has 13 amino acids. CDR3 amino acids: CASGDRGLDGYTF. CDR3 nucleotides: TGCGCCAGCGGGGACAGGGGGCTGGATGGCTACACCTTC.

The table lists this clonotype with a few counts. This sequence joins TRBV20-1 and TRBJ2-7; D uncertain. The ends were cut back, 4 bases at V and 2 bases at J, with 9 bases in the middle. The CDR3 spans 12 residues. CDR1 and CDR2 from the germline V gene are DFQATT and SNEGSKA (reference sequence). The CDR3 nucleotides are TGCAGTGCTATAAAGGGTGCCTACGAGCAGTACTTC. Translation: CSAIKGAYEQYF.

This clonotype was seen at least ten times. V usage is TRBV10-3 and J usage is TRBJ2-3; D remains ambiguous. From germline, CDR1 is ENHRY and CDR2 SYGVKD. Trimming stripped 7 bases from V and 2 bases from J, with 7 bases between. The CDR3 is 12 amino acids. CDR3 sequence (DNA): TGTGCCATCAAGCCAGACACAGATACGCAGTATTTT. This encodes CAIKPDTDTQYF.

Worth noting for this clonotype: The junction departs from germline at one end; a sequencing error may be responsible. CDR3 amino acids: CSGETLSRQDYGYTF. In DNA form, the CDR3 reads TGCAGCGGTGAAACCCTGTCGAGACAGGACTATGGCTACACCTTC. The rearrangement joins TRBV29-1 to TRBJ1-2, with D possibly matching TRBD1 (6 bases). CDR3 length: 15 amino acids. Germline-derived CDR1 and CDR2 are SQVTM and ANQGSEA.

This clonotype was detected a few times. The genes are TRBV15 and TRBJ2-5, with D possibly matching TRBD1 (5 bases). Germline V gene sequence: CDR1 LNHNV, CDR2 YYDKDF (reference sequence). Deletions cut 0 bases from V and 1 base from J, with 12 bases between. CDR3 length: 16 amino acids. CDR3: CATSRDGQTAQETQYF. The CDR3 DNA is TGTGCCACCAGCAGAGATGGACAAACCGCCCAAGAGACCCAGTACTTC. The entire variable domain, with the rest obtained from reference TRBV15 and TRBJ2-5, is as follows: DAMVIQNPRYQVTQFGKPVTLSCSQTLNHNVMYWYQQKSSQAPKLLFHYYDKDFNNEADTPDNFQSRRPNTSFCFLDIRSPGLGDTAMYLCATSRDGQTAQETQYFGPGTRLLVL.

This rearrangement joins TRBV19 to TRBJ2-1, with 8 bases aligning to TRBD2. CDR1 LNHDA and CDR2 SQIVND come from the germline V gene (reference sequence). This CDR3 has 14 residues. With V trimmed by 10 bases and J by 8 bases, 13 bases remained unmatched. The CDR3: CATDGVAGKDEQFF. The CDR3 DNA sequence: TGTGCCACGGACGGGGTAGCGGGGAAGGATGAGCAGTTCTTC. Supplemented by reference TRBV19 and TRBJ2-1, the full variable domain reads DGGITQSPKYLFRKEGQNVTLSCEQNLNHDAMYWYRQDPGQGLRLIYYSQIVNDFQKGDIAEGYSVSREKKESFPLTVTSAQKNPTAFYLCATDGVAGKDEQFFGPGTRLTVL.

This clonotype was seen at least ten times. This rearrangement joins TRBV20-1 to TRBJ2-5; TRBD1 might be the D (6 bases). V lost 5 bases, J lost 1 base, and 14 bases lay in between. There are 14 residues in the CDR3. Germline loops: CDR1 DFQATT, CDR2 SNEGSKA (reference sequence). The CDR3 is CSAHRDTTQETQYF. The CDR3 DNA reads TGCAGTGCTCACCGGGACACTACCCAAGAGACCCAGTACTTC.

The rearrangement joins TRBV7-2 to TRBJ1-1, with D tentatively TRBD1 (5 bases). V shed 4 bases and J shed 0 bases, with 12 bases lying between them. The CDR3 length is 15 residues. Germline CDR1 reads SGHTA; CDR2 reads FQGNSA. The DNA for the CDR3 is TGTGCCAGCAGCTCGGGACCGAGCATGAACACTGAAGCTTTCTTT. Translated, it gives CASSSGPSMNTEAFF. The variable domain in full, with the rest retrieved from reference TRBV7-2 and TRBJ1-1, is GAGVSQSPSNKVTEKGKDVELRCDPISGHTALYWYRQSLGQGLEFLIYFQGNSAPDKSGLPSDRFSAERTGGSVSTLTIQRTQQEDSAVYLCASSSGPSMNTEAFFGQGTRLTVV.

By proportion, this clonotype is medium-sized. The chain recombines TRBV19 with TRBJ2-7; D possibly corresponds to TRBD2 (5 bases). The CDR3 is 13 residues long. CDR1 and CDR2 from the germline V gene are LNHDA and SQIVND (reference sequence). The V gene lost 4 bases and the J gene lost 3 bases, with 10 bases spanning the gap. The CDR3 DNA follows: TGTGCCAGTAGTAGGCCTGGGAGCTACGAGCAGTACTTC. It is translated as CASSRPGSYEQYF.

As to this clonotype: A much larger clone differs from this one at a single base, so this may be a read error. This chain joins TRBV12-3 or TRBV12-4 and TRBJ1-5, with D perhaps TRBD1 (5 bases). The V end was cut by 7 bases, the J end by 4 bases, with 14 bases between. There are 14 residues in the CDR3. CDR3 sequence (DNA): TGTGCCAGCAAGGGCAGGGACCTTAATCAGCCCCAGCATTTT. Amino acid sequence: CASKGRDLNQPQHF.

This clonotype was seen at least ten times. The V and J genes are TRBV10-3 and TRBJ1-1; maybe TRBD1 (6 bases). The CDR3 is 15 amino acids. CDR1 and CDR2 (germline): ENHRY, SYGVKD. The V gene lost 0 bases and the J gene lost 5 bases, with 13 bases spanning the gap. CDR3 sequence (DNA): TGTGCCATCAGTGAGTCGACAGGCATTGGTACTGAAGCTTTCTTT. Translating gives CAISESTGIGTEAFF.

This clonotype showed up many times. The chain is built from TRBV5-1 and TRBJ2-7, with D possibly being TRBD1 or TRBD2 (7 bases each). V lost 1 base and J lost 4, with 15 bases in between. From germline, CDR1 is SGHRS and CDR2 YFSETQ. The CDR3 sequence is 15 residues long. CDR3 amino acids: CASSLSGTAIYEQYF. The CDR3, as DNA: TGCGCCAGCAGCTTGAGCGGGACAGCTATTTACGAGCAGTACTTC.

This clonotype is a singleton in its sample. The chain uses TRBV7-2 and TRBJ2-7; the D is unclear. The CDR3 is 15 amino acids. Trimming cost V 9 bases and J 2 bases, with 20 bases left between them. Germline V gives CDR1 SGHTA, CDR2 FQGNSA. CDR3 coding DNA: TGTGCCAGGAACCGTTGGCTACCCGCAACCTACGAGCAGTACTTC. Its protein is CARNRWLPATYEQYF. The full variable domain, its missing parts supplied by reference TRBV7-2 and TRBJ2-7, is GAGVSQSPSNKVTEKGKDVELRCDPISGHTALYWYRQSLGQGLEFLIYFQGNSAPDKSGLPSDRFSAERTGGSVSTLTIQRTQQEDSAVYLCARNRWLPATYEQYFGPGTRLTVT.

This clonotype was counted only a few times. A much larger clone lies one base from this, so it may be a read error. This chain uses TRBV5-6 with TRBJ1-1; no clear D. This CDR3 comprises 13 residues. CDR1 SGHDT and CDR2 YYEEEE come from the germline V gene. CDR3 sequence: CANSLDRRTEAFF. The CDR3 DNA is TGTGCCAACAGCTTGGACCGGAGGACTGAAGCTTTCTTT. Variable domain in full (rest from reference TRBV5-6 and TRBJ1-1): DAGVTQSPTHLIKTRGQQVTLRCSPKSGHDTVSWYQQALGQGPQFIFQYYEEEERQRGNFPDRFSGHQFPNYSSELNVNALLLGDSALYLCANSLDRRTEAFFGQGTRLTVV.

The CDR3 region has the DNA TGCGCCAGCAGTGAGTCGCCTGGGCATGGCTACACCTTC. As protein: CASSESPGHGYTF. The chain links TRBV10-1 to TRBJ1-2; D is ambiguous. Germline loops: CDR1 WNHNN, CDR2 SYGVQD (reference sequence). CDR3 length: 13 amino acids. Trimming pared 0 bases from V and 6 bases from J, leaving 8 bases between.

This clonotype was picked up many times. This chain links TRBV6-4 with TRBJ1-2, with D hard to call. V was cut by 8 bases and J by 8 bases, with 12 bases left in between. The V gene's germline CDR1 is MRHNA and CDR2 SNTAGT. This CDR3 is 11 amino acids long. The CDR3 sequence: CASSRVPGYTF. CDR3 coding DNA: TGTGCCAGCTCTCGCGTCCCGGGCTACACCTTC.

This clonotype came up a few times. The rearrangement links TRBV15 to TRBJ2-5, with D maybe TRBD2 (6 bases). Trimming left V 2 bases short and J 1 base short, with 11 bases between. The CDR3 loop spans 15 amino acids. Germline V gene lookup returns CDR1 LNHNV and CDR2 YYDKDF (reference sequence). CDR3 in DNA: TGTGCCACCAGCAGACAATCTAGCGCCCAAGAGACCCAGTACTTC. Translation: CATSRQSSAQETQYF.